What follows are 29 T cell receptor beta chains derived from one specimen sequenced in a study of blood T cell repertoires in COVID-19. Only in-frame clones appear in the TCRdb table, and some are missing; sequencing was by immunoSEQ multiplex PCR. The table shows a few hundred thousand clones, with 75% to 90% occurring only once. The sequencing sample was made of PBMCs or T cells enriched from blood (not recorded which). The receptors were sampled from a woman between 50 and 59 years old who had recovered from COVID-19.

The chain has TRBV28 and TRBJ1-1, with TRBD1 matching over 9 bases. V was clipped by 5 bases and J by 5 bases; unmatched bases: 9. Per germline, CDR1 MDHEN and CDR2 SYDVKM. The CDR3 is 15 residues long. CDR3 amino acids: CASSGGTGLWTEAFF. The CDR3 DNA follows: TGTGCCAGCAGTGGGGGGACAGGGCTTTGGACTGAAGCTTTCTTT.

This clone was seen just once. This sequence joins TRBV2 and TRBJ2-2, with D possibly matching TRBD1 (6 bases). The germline V gene encodes CDR1 SNHLY and CDR2 FYNNEI. This CDR3 region has 15 residues. V was pared by 4 bases and J by 7 bases, with 16 bases between. The CDR3 loop is CASSGWVGARGELFF. The DNA for the CDR3 is TGTGCCAGCAGTGGTTGGGTGGGGGCACGCGGGGAGCTGTTTTTT.

The chain uses TRBV19 and TRBJ1-1; the match to TRBD1 covers 8 bases. The CDR3 has 15 residues. CDR1 and CDR2 (germline): LNHDA, SQIVND (reference sequence). V shed 4 bases, J shed 1 base, and the junction held 5 bases outside the gene matches. Written as DNA, the CDR3 is TGTGCCAGTAGTACCCCGGGACAGGCGAACACTGAAGCTTTCTTT. The encoded protein is CASSTPGQANTEAFF. Looking up the rest from reference TRBV19 and TRBJ1-1 gives the full variable domain: DGGITQSPKYLFRKEGQNVTLSCEQNLNHDAMYWYRQDPGQGLRLIYYSQIVNDFQKGDIAEGYSVSREKKESFPLTVTSAQKNPTAFYLCASSTPGQANTEAFFGQGTRLTVV.

The chain couples TRBV12-3 or TRBV12-4 to TRBJ1-2; TRBD1 matches 7 bases. The V gene end was trimmed by 5 bases and the J gene end by 7 bases; junction bases not matched to a gene: 7. CDR3 length: 13 residues. The CDR3, as DNA: TGTGCCAGCAGTGCACAGGGGTTCGGTGGCTACACCTTC. Amino acids: CASSAQGFGGYTF.

This clone was picked up a small number of times. The gene calls are TRBV28 and TRBJ1-3; 9 bases agree with TRBD1. The CDR3 contains 15 residues. Unmatched junction bases numbered 13, after V lost 7 bases and J lost 9 bases. The germline gives CDR1 MDHEN, CDR2 SYDVKM. CDR3 amino acids: CASNQDSTGGFTIYF. The CDR3 DNA reads TGTGCCAGCAATCAAGATTCGACAGGGGGTTTCACCATATATTTT.

In DNA form, the CDR3 reads TGTGCCAGCAGTTTACGGGGTAGGCAGCCCCAGCATTTT. Translating it yields CASSLRGRQPQHF. The gene calls are TRBV12-3 or TRBV12-4 and TRBJ1-5; no definite D call. The CDR3 sequence is 13 residues long. The germline V and J ends were trimmed by 2 bases and 7 bases, with 9 bases remaining between them.

The V gene is TRBV30, the J gene TRBJ1-2, with D hard to call. The CDR3 runs 13 residues. Looked up from germline, CDR1 is GTSNPN and CDR2 is SVGIG (reference sequence). The V gene lost 0 bases and the J gene lost 7 bases, with 12 bases spanning the gap. CDR3 DNA: TGTGCCTGGAGTGTACGAGGGAATGGTGGCTACACCTTC. It translates to CAWSVRGNGGYTF.

This clone has just a few counts. This chain uses TRBV12-3 or TRBV12-4 with TRBJ2-5, with TRBD1 identical over 7 bases. The CDR3 is 13 amino acids. V shed 8 bases, J shed 5 bases, and the junction held 8 bases outside the gene matches. CDR3 region: CASARGLSETQYF. CDR3 in DNA: TGTGCCAGCGCCAGGGGGTTAAGCGAGACCCAGTACTTC.

The rearrangement joins TRBV7-9 to TRBJ1-1; possible D gene TRBD1, 6 bases. V was clipped by 2 bases and J by 4 bases, with 14 bases between them. Germline-derived CDR1 and CDR2 are SEHNR and FQNEAQ (reference sequence). This CDR3 has 15 residues. CDR3 region: CASSLQQGYSTEAFF. In DNA, the CDR3 is TGTGCCAGCAGCTTACAACAGGGTTATAGCACTGAAGCTTTCTTT.

The V and J genes are TRBV7-3 and TRBJ1-2, with 7 bases aligning to TRBD1. The CDR3 spans 15 residues. From germline, CDR1 is SGHTA and CDR2 FQGTGA. Unmatched junction bases numbered 8, after V lost 4 bases and J lost 3 bases. CDR3: CASSSSRDRDYGYTF. The CDR3 DNA sequence: TGTGCCAGCAGCTCTTCCCGGGACAGAGACTATGGCTACACCTTC.

This chain joins TRBV4-1 and TRBJ2-7; D gene unclear. Germline V gives CDR1 MGHRA, CDR2 YSYEKL. The CDR3 sequence is 15 residues long. V shed 4 bases and J shed 1 base, with 14 bases lying between them. The DNA of the CDR3 is TGCGCCAGCAGCCTAACCCAGGCAGATTCCTACGAGCAGTACTTC. It codes for CASSLTQADSYEQYF.

The V and J genes are TRBV28 and TRBJ1-6; D ambiguous. Germline V lookup: CDR1 MDHEN, CDR2 SYDVKM. The CDR3 loop spans 13 amino acids. V was cut by 11 bases and J by 10 bases, with 18 bases left in between. The CDR3 DNA is TGTGCCTTAGGGAGGCTTCCAGAGTCACCCCTCCACTTT. Translation: CALGRLPESPLHF.

The gene calls are TRBV2 and TRBJ1-2; D possibly corresponds to TRBD1 (5 bases). The germline V and J ends were trimmed by 3 bases and 4 bases, with 12 bases remaining between them. Germline CDR1 is SNHLY and CDR2 is FYNNEI. The length of the CDR3 is 14 residues. The CDR3 sequence: CASSDQGGGYGYTF. Written as DNA, the CDR3 is TGTGCCAGCAGTGATCAGGGCGGTGGCTATGGCTACACCTTC.

The chain couples TRBV7-9 to TRBJ1-4; 7 positions match TRBD1. The CDR3 sequence is 14 residues long. The germline CDR1 and CDR2 sequences are SEHNR and FQNEAQ (reference sequence). Losses at the gene ends were 5 bases for V and 4 bases for J; bases not matched to a gene: 4. CDR3 residues: CASSRGQDNEKLFF. Here the CDR3 DNA reads TGTGCCAGCAGCCGCGGACAGGATAATGAAAAACTGTTTTTT.

J is TRBJ1-4 and V is TRBV29-1; 9 nucleotides match TRBD1. There are 14 residues in the CDR3. Trimming cost V 2 bases and J 5 bases; bases outside gene matches: 3. Germline V gene lookup returns CDR1 SQVTM and CDR2 ANQGSEA. Here the CDR3 DNA reads TGCAGCGTTGAATTGGGGACAGGGAATGAAAAACTGTTTTTT. Encoded protein: CSVELGTGNEKLFF.

This chain links TRBV11-2 with TRBJ2-7; 8 bases line up with TRBD2. The J segment lost 4 bases and the V segment lost 1 base, leaving 3 bases of the junction unmatched. Germline V gene lookup returns CDR1 SGHAT and CDR2 FQNNGV. This CDR3 spans 14 amino acids. The CDR3 loop is CASSLAGGMYEQYF. Here the CDR3 DNA reads TGTGCCAGCAGCTTAGCGGGAGGGATGTACGAGCAGTACTTC.

Only a few counts were recorded for this clone. The genes are TRBV28 and TRBJ2-2, with 12 bases lining up with TRBD2. After removal of 7 bases from V and 2 bases from J, the junction contained 8 bases not matched to a gene. The germline V gene encodes CDR1 MDHEN and CDR2 SYDVKM. The CDR3 runs to 17 residues. Here the CDR3 reads CASTGLAGRLNTGELFF. The CDR3 DNA sequence: TGTGCCAGCACCGGACTAGCGGGGCGGCTAAACACCGGGGAGCTGTTTTTT.

This sequence joins TRBV2 and TRBJ1-1; possibly TRBD1 for D (5 bases). The germline gives CDR1 SNHLY, CDR2 FYNNEI. CDR3 length: 16 residues. The V and J ends lost 7 bases and 1 base respectively, with 19 bases between them. In DNA, the CDR3 is TGTGCCAGCAACCTCGGGAGGGTCGACAGGAACACTGAAGCTTTCTTT. The encoded protein is CASNLGRVDRNTEAFF.

The chain employs TRBV24-1 and TRBJ1-5; 10 bases agree with TRBD1. V lost 10 bases to trimming and J lost 5 bases; unmatched junction nucleotides: 7. The CDR3 covers 14 residues. Germline values: CDR1 KGHDR, CDR2 SFDVKD. DNA for the CDR3: TGTGCCACTCGACAGGGGGCTGATTATCAGCCCCAGCATTTT. Amino acid sequence: CATRQGADYQPQHF.

The chain links TRBV30 to TRBJ1-1, with D possibly matching TRBD1 (5 bases). The germline V gene encodes CDR1 GTSNPN and CDR2 SVGIG (reference sequence). This CDR3 region has 13 residues. The V gene lost 1 base and the J gene lost 10 bases, with 16 bases spanning the gap. The CDR3 spells CAWSETRDLGAFF. CDR3 in DNA: TGTGCCTGGAGTGAAACCAGGGACTTAGGAGCTTTCTTT.

V and J are TRBV29-1 and TRBJ2-3, with D perhaps TRBD2 (6 bases). The V gene's germline CDR1 is SQVTM and CDR2 ANQGSEA. There are 13 residues in the CDR3. Trimming stripped 2 bases from V and 8 bases from J, with 14 bases between. In DNA, the CDR3 is TGCAGCGTTGAAATCAGACTAGTGTCTACGCAGTATTTT. It encodes CSVEIRLVSTQYF.

This chain uses TRBV15 with TRBJ1-1; D might be TRBD1 (5 bases). Looked up from germline, CDR1 is LNHNV and CDR2 is YYDKDF (reference sequence). The CDR3 consists of 15 residues. V lost 1 base, J lost 7 bases, and 16 bases lay in between. CDR3 protein: CATSRAVRGGGEAFF. CDR3 sequence (DNA): TGTGCCACCAGCAGAGCGGTGAGGGGAGGCGGTGAAGCTTTCTTT.

This chain links TRBV18 with TRBJ1-4; the D gene is possibly TRBD1 (5 bases). The CDR3 consists of 14 residues. V lost 1 base and J 7 bases, leaving 10 bases between the germline ends. CDR1 is KGHSH and CDR2 is LQKENI in the germline V gene. The chain's CDR3 is CASSPQGLAEKLFF. The CDR3 nucleotides read TGTGCCAGCTCACCACAGGGGTTGGCTGAAAAACTGTTTTTT.

The rearrangement links TRBV27 to TRBJ2-4; 11 bases map to TRBD1. Germline lookup yields CDR1 MNHEY and CDR2 SMNVEV (reference sequence). V lost 6 bases and J lost 7; bases outside the gene matches: 11. This CDR3 has 16 amino acids. This CDR3 reads CASRSFVGTGGNIQYF. The CDR3, as DNA: TGTGCCAGCAGATCCTTCGTGGGGACAGGGGGTAACATTCAGTACTTC.

This rearrangement joins TRBV4-1 to TRBJ1-1; the D gene is possibly TRBD1 (6 bases). Germline V gene data show CDR1 as MGHRA and CDR2 as YSYEKL. The ends were cut back, 6 bases at V and 0 bases at J, with 11 bases in the middle. This CDR3 is built from 14 residues. CDR3 coding DNA: TGCGCCAGCAGTCCCGGGACACTGAACACTGAAGCTTTCTTT. This codes for CASSPGTLNTEAFF.

The chain recombines TRBV5-6 with TRBJ2-3, with D possibly TRBD2 on 5 matching bases. The V gene lost 0 bases and the J gene lost 4 bases, with 12 bases spanning the gap. Germline loops: CDR1 SGHDT, CDR2 YYEEEE. There are 15 residues in the CDR3. CDR3 in DNA: TGTGCCAGCAGCTTGGAAAGTTTCGGGGCAGATACGCAGTATTTT. Translating it yields CASSLESFGADTQYF.

The chain links TRBV12-3 or TRBV12-4 to TRBJ1-2; possible D gene TRBD1, 5 bases. CDR3 length equals 13 residues. The ends were cut back, 3 bases at V and 7 bases at J, with 12 bases in the middle. CDR3 bases: TGTGCCAGCAGTTTCGGGCAGGGAGGTGGCTACACCTTC. Its translation is CASSFGQGGGYTF.

The V gene is TRBV15, the J gene TRBJ1-5; D not certain. The CDR3 loop spans 16 amino acids. Germline CDR1 LNHNV, CDR2 YYDKDF (reference sequence). The V end lost 1 base, the J end lost 7 bases, and 17 bases lay between the germline ends. CDR3 sequence (DNA): TGTGCCACCAGCAGAGGAGGCAGATCATCGAGCCAGCCCCAGCATTTT. Protein sequence: CATSRGGRSSSQPQHF.

The chain employs TRBV5-1 and TRBJ1-2; D uncertain. The germline gives CDR1 SGHRS, CDR2 YFSETQ. V dropped 3 bases and J dropped 0 bases, with 15 bases sitting between them. CDR3 length equals 16 residues. In DNA, the CDR3 is TGCGCCAGCAGCTCCCCTGGTGGAGCCCCTAACTATGGCTACACCTTC. Translation: CASSSPGGAPNYGYTF.